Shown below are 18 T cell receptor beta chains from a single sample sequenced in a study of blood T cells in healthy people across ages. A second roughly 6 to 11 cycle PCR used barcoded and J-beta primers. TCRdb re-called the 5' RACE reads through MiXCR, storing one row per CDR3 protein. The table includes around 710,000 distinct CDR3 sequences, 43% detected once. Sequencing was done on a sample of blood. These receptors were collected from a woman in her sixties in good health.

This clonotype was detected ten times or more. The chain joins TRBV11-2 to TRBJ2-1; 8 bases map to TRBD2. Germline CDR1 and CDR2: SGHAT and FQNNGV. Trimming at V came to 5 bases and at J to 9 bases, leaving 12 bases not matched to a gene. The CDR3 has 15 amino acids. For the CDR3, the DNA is TGTGCCAGCAGCCAGGTGTTAGCGGGATATGCTGAGCAGTTCTTC. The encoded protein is CASSQVLAGYAEQFF.

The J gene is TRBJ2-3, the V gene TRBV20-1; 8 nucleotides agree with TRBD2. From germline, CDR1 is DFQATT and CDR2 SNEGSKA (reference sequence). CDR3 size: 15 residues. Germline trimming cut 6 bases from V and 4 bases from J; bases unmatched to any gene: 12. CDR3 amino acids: CSAHPAGVGPDTQYF. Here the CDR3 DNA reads TGCAGTGCCCACCCAGCGGGAGTTGGACCAGATACGCAGTATTTT.

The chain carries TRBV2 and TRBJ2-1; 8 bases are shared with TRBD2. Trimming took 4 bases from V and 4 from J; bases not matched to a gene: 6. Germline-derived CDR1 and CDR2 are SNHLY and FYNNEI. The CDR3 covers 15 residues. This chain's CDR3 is CASSGSGDLYNEQFF. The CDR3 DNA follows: TGTGCCAGCAGTGGTAGCGGGGATTTATACAATGAGCAGTTCTTC.

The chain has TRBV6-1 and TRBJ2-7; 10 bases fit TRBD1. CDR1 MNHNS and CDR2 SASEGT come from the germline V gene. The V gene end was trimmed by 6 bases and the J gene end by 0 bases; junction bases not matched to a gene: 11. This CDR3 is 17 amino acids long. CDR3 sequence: CASRNTGGQGSSYEQYF. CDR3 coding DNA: TGTGCCAGCAGGAATACAGGGGGACAGGGGAGCTCCTACGAGCAGTACTTC.

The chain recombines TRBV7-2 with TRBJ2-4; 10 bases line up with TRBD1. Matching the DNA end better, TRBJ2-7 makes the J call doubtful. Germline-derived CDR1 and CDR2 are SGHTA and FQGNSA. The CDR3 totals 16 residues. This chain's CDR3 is CASSPRTGGIGNEQYF. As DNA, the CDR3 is TGTGCCAGCAGCCCGAGGACAGGGGGGATTGGGAACGAGCAGTACTTC.

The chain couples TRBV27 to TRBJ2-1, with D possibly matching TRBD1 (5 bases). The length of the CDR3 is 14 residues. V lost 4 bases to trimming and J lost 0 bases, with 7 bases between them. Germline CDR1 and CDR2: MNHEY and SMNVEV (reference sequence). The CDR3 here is CASSYQGSYNEQFF. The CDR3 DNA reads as TGTGCCAGCAGTTACCAGGGCTCCTACAATGAGCAGTTCTTC.

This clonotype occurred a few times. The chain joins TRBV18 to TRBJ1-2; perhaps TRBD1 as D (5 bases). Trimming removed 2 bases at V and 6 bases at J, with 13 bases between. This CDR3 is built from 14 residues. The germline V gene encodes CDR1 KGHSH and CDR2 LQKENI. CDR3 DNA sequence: TGTGCCAGCTCACCAAACACAGGTACCGATGGCTACACCTTC. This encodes CASSPNTGTDGYTF.

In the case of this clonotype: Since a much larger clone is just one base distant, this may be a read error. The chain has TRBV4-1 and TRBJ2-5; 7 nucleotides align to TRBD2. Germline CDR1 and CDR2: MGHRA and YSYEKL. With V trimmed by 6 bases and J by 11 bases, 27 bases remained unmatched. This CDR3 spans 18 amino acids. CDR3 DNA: TGCGCCAGCAGTCCGGGCGACCCAAGGACTAGACCGAACAATGAGCAGTACTTC. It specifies CASSPGDPRTRPNNEQYF.

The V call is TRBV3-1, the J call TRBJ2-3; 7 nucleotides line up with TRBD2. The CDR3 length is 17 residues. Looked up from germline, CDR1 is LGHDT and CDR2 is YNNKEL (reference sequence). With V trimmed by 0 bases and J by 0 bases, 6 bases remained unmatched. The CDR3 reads CASSQEMAGDSTDTQYF. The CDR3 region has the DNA TGTGCCAGCAGCCAAGAAATGGCGGGAGACAGCACAGATACGCAGTATTTT.

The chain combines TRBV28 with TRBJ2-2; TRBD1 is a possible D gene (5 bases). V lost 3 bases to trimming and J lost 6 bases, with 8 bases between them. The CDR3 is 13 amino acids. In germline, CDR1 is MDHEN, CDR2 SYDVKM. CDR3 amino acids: CASSFKGSGELFF. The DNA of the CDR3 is TGTGCCAGCAGTTTCAAGGGGTCCGGGGAGCTGTTTTTT.

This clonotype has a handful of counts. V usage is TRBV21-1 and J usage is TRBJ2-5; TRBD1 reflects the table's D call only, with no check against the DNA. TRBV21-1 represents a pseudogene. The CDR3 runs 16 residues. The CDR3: CASSKVDGSPQETQYF. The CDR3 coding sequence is TGTGCCAGCAGCAAAGTTGACGGGTCCCCACAAGAGACCCAGTACTTC.

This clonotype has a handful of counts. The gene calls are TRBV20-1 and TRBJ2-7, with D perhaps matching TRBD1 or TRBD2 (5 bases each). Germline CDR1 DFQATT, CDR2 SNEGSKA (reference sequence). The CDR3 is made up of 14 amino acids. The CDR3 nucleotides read TGCAGCAAAACGGGGCTCAGGTACGGGTACGAGCAGTACTTC. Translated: CSKTGLRYGYEQYF.

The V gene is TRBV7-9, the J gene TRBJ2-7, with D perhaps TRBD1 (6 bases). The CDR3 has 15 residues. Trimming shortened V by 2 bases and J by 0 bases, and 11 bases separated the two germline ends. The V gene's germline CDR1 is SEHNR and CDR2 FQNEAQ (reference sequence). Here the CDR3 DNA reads TGTGCCAGCAGCTTACGCGGACAGACCTCCTACGAGCAGTACTTC. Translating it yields CASSLRGQTSYEQYF.

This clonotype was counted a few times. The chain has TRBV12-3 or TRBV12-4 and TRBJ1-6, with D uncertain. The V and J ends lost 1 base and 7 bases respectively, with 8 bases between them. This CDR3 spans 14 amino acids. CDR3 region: CASSLVQLNSPLHF. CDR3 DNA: TGTGCCAGCAGTTTAGTACAGCTAAATTCACCCCTCCACTTT.

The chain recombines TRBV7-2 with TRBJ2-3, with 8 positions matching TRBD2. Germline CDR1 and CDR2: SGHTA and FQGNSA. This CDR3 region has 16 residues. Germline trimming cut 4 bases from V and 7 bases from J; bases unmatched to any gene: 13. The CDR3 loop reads CASSSDLAGGGNTQYF. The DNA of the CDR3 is TGTGCCAGCAGCTCGGACCTAGCGGGCGGGGGGAATACGCAGTATTTT.

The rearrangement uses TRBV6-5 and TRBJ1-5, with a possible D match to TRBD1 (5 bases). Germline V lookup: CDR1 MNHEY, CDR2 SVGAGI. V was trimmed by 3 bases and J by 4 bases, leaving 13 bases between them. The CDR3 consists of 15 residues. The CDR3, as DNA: TGTGCCAGCAGTTATTCCGGGACCGCTAATCAGCCCCAGCATTTT. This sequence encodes CASSYSGTANQPQHF.

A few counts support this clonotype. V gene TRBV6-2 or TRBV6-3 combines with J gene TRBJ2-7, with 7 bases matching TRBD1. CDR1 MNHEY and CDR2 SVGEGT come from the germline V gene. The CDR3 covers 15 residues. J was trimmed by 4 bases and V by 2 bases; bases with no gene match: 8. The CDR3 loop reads CASSYVGTDWYEQYF. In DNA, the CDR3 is TGTGCCAGCAGTTACGTGGGGACAGACTGGTACGAGCAGTACTTC.

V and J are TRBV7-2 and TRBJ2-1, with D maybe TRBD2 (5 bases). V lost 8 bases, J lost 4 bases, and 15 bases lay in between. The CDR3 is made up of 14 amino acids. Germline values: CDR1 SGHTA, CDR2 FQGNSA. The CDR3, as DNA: TGTGCCAGCCACGGGCATCGGGGATACAATGAGCAGTTCTTC. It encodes CASHGHRGYNEQFF.